Listed here is a single TCR beta chain. Authors' data handling: Reference gene primer amplification in the assay estimated nucleated cell counts. The assay was immunoSEQ multiplex PCR, and TCRdb's table has in-frame clones only and misses some. That table gives V, J and clone size, and the DNA gave D and trimming. This sample has more than 150,000 clones, with under 80% found just once. The data derive from a study of blood T cell repertoires in COVID-19. Study as a whole: The United States, Italy and Spain were the sources of the acute and convalescent COVID-19 samples.

Sequences were obtained from peripheral blood. The receptor was isolated from a man between 50 and 59 years old who had recovered from COVID-19.

The CDR3 sequence is CASSLGGQGTGAGNTIYF. CDR3 DNA: TGCGCCAGCAGCTTGGGGGGCCAAGGGACAGGGGCTGGAAACACCATATATTTT. The V gene is TRBV5-1, the J gene TRBJ1-3, with TRBD1 matching 10 bases. Germline CDR1 SGHRS, CDR2 YFSETQ. Losses at the gene ends were 0 bases for V and 2 bases for J; bases not matched to a gene: 8. The CDR3 totals 18 residues.